This TCR beta chain was obtained from a study of OX40 agonist ivuxolimab in advanced cancers. About the study: The drug used for patients, ivuxolimab, was an agonistic anti-OX40 (CD134) antibody. A history of anti-PD-1, anti-PD-L1 or anti-CTLA-4 therapy was acceptable, and approximately 40% had some. Age averaged roughly 60 years (range 23 to 79), and 80% to 90% were male. Study findings and constraints: The 0.1-3.0 mg/kg partial responders had among the lowest clonal expansion.

This CDR3 has 17 amino acids. Germline loops: CDR1 MNHEY, CDR2 SMNVEV (reference sequence). The V end was cut by 5 bases, the J end by 10 bases, with 26 bases between. On this clone itself: Its specificity is not known.

TCRdb's table, derived via immunoSEQ multiplex PCR, lists solely in-frame clones and lacks some. There are some 35,000 clones in the sample; around 81% occur only once, and under 40% lies in the top ten. The sequenced sample was CD4+ or CD8+ T cells sorted from blood, obtained in a trial of the OX40 agonist ivuxolimab. The V call is TRBV27, the J call TRBJ2-2, with D tentatively TRBD1 (6 bases). This clonotype originated in an adult with an advanced solid tumor such as melanoma, head and neck, liver or kidney cancer. CDR3 sequence: CASSPTRRTVEMAELFF. CDR3 in DNA: TGTGCCAGCAGTCCTACCCGACGGACAGTCGAAATGGCGGAGCTGTTTTTT.